Below, 7 T cell receptor beta chains from the same sample are listed, as sequenced in a study of blood T cell repertoires in COVID-19. TCRdb's copy holds only in-frame clones and misses some; the assay was immunoSEQ multiplex PCR. This table holds just under 250,000 clones, approximately 83% found once. Sequencing input: peripheral blood. The receptors were gathered from a woman aged 25 to 39 who had recovered from COVID-19.

The chain uses TRBV28 and TRBJ1-2; 9 bases align to TRBD1. The ends lost 7 bases at V and 5 bases at J; junction bases unmatched: 8. CDR3 size: 14 residues. CDR1 and CDR2 (germline): MDHEN, SYDVKM. CDR3 protein: CASTGQGVWYGYTF. The CDR3 DNA reads as TGTGCCAGCACGGGACAGGGAGTTTGGTATGGCTACACCTTC.

The V gene is TRBV2, the J gene TRBJ2-1, with 8 nucleotides matching TRBD2. The CDR3 contains 10 residues. After removal of 7 bases from V and 12 bases from J, the junction contained 2 bases not matched to a gene. Germline CDR1 SNHLY, CDR2 FYNNEI. The CDR3 protein is CASIAGGQFF. DNA of the CDR3: TGTGCCAGCATTGCGGGGGGGCAGTTCTTC.

The chain combines TRBV19 with TRBJ2-2; the match to TRBD1 covers 8 bases. The CDR3 consists of 14 residues. The V segment lost 10 bases and the J segment 3 bases; nucleotides outside the gene matches: 7. Looked up from germline, CDR1 is LNHDA and CDR2 is SQIVND (reference sequence). The CDR3 here is CATRDRTYTGELFF. The CDR3 nucleotides read TGTGCCACCCGGGACAGGACCTACACCGGGGAGCTGTTTTTT. The complete variable domain, with remaining parts taken from reference TRBV19 and TRBJ2-2, reads DGGITQSPKYLFRKEGQNVTLSCEQNLNHDAMYWYRQDPGQGLRLIYYSQIVNDFQKGDIAEGYSVSREKKESFPLTVTSAQKNPTAFYLCATRDRTYTGELFFGEGSRLTVL.

This clone was seen a single time. This sequence joins TRBV11-2 and TRBJ2-3; 7 bases are a match to TRBD2. Per the germline V gene, CDR1 is SGHAT and CDR2 is FQNNGV. The V segment lost 0 bases and the J segment 1 base; nucleotides outside the gene matches: 4. CDR3 length: 16 amino acids. The CDR3: CASSLDLRGGTDTQYF. In nucleotides, the CDR3 is TGTGCCAGCAGCTTAGATCTTCGGGGGGGCACAGATACGCAGTATTTT.

The V gene is TRBV5-4, the J gene TRBJ1-4; 7 nucleotides align to TRBD1. J gave up 4 bases and V 0 bases, and 9 bases lay outside the gene matches. This CDR3 has 17 residues. Looked up from germline, CDR1 is SGHNT and CDR2 is YYREEE (reference sequence). The CDR3 region has the DNA TGTGCCAGCAGCTTGGGGTCCCGGACAGGAATTAATGAAAAACTGTTTTTT. Translated: CASSLGSRTGINEKLFF.

This clone was seen a few times. This chain joins TRBV6-5 and TRBJ1-1; D is undetermined. V gave up 2 bases and J gave up 2 bases, with 9 bases separating them. CDR1 MNHEY and CDR2 SVGAGI come from the germline V gene. The CDR3 length is 14 residues. CDR3 amino acids: CASSYGSTNTEAFF. In DNA, the CDR3 is TGTGCCAGCAGTTACGGCAGTACAAACACTGAAGCTTTCTTT.

This clone was observed a single time. The junction differs from germline at one of its ends, possibly a read error. The chain recombines TRBV28 with TRBJ1-4; 12 bases are a match to TRBD1. The CDR3 is 16 amino acids. Germline lookup yields CDR1 MDHEN and CDR2 SYDVKM. The CDR3 region has the DNA TGTGCCAGCAGCTCGGGACAGGGGGCAACAAATGAAAAACTGTTTTTT. It codes for CASSSGQGATNEKLFF.